One sample yielded the 3 T cell receptor beta chains listed below, sequenced in a study of response to subunit inactivated influenza vaccine (dated by TCRdb to 2016 to 2019). Libraries were built with RT-PCR. Sequencing was performed on an Illumina HiSeq 2500. TCRdb reanalyzed the raw reads on its own, using fastp at Q25 for trimming and MiXCR for clone calling, and kept in-frame beta chains. Every CDR3 protein is listed once, alongside the most common genes and DNA of its rows. This sample has around 600,000 distinct CDR3 sequences in its table, and about 11% of those were observed once. Approximately 11% of the sample belongs to the ten largest clones. This sample was shared with a second study, whose subject was T cells expressing NK-cell markers. As the second study states: 5'RACE template switching, by which a universal primer site and unique molecular identifiers were added, was used to make TCR beta cDNA libraries.

This specimen consisted of PBMCs from blood, obtained on the day of vaccination. These receptors originate from a man aged 50-60 years who received an inactivated influenza vaccine. Donor details come from another sample of the same person, matched by shared clones.

This clonotype was seen many times. An end of the junction differs from the germline gene, which may be a read error. V and J are TRBV5-1 and TRBJ2-1; D might be TRBD1 or TRBD2, each matching 6 bases. In germline, CDR1 is SGHRS, CDR2 YFSETQ. The CDR3 contains 16 residues. DNA of the CDR3: TGTGCCAGCAGCTTAGTAGGGGGGAGCTCCTACAATGAGCAGTTCTTC. Its protein is CASSLVGGSSYNEQFF.

The table lists this clonotype with a few counts. The chain recombines TRBV9 with TRBJ1-6, with D perhaps TRBD1 (5 bases). The V end lost 3 bases, the J end lost 5 bases, and 15 bases lay between the germline ends. CDR1 and CDR2 from the germline V gene are SGDLS and YYNGEE. This CDR3 spans 16 amino acids. The CDR3 DNA sequence: TGTGCCAGCAGCGAGAGTGGGGGGGTCCATAATTCACCCCTCCACTTT. Its translation is CASSESGGVHNSPLHF.

The gene calls are TRBV4-1 and TRBJ2-3; TRBD2 agrees at 7 bases. From germline, CDR1 is MGHRA and CDR2 YSYEKL. V was clipped by 3 bases and J by 2 bases; unmatched bases: 5. The CDR3 covers 15 residues. The CDR3 region is CASSQTSSPTDTQYF. The CDR3 coding sequence is TGCGCCAGCAGCCAGACTAGCTCCCCCACAGATACGCAGTATTTT.